This note documents a single T cell receptor beta chain sequence. The source of the sample is a study of metastatic and nonmetastatic thyroid tumors. CDR1 SGHRS and CDR2 YFSETQ come from the germline V gene. The V end lost 1 base, the J end lost 5 bases, and 16 bases lay between the germline ends. The CDR3 is made up of 16 amino acids. MiXCR was used by TCRdb to re-call the PCR reads. There are 37,000 or so clones in the sample; approximately 18% occur only once, and 5% to 8% lies in the top ten. Nobody among the patients had been given any treatment before thyroid surgery. This chain uses TRBV5-1 with TRBJ1-5; D is possibly TRBD1 (5 bases). Source material: blood. The TCR was taken from a male donor with papillary thyroid cancer or a benign thyroid nodule (not recorded which). Some clones in this sample may be carry-over from other donors' samples. This CDR3 reads CASSLTLVQAHQPQHF. CDR3 bases: TGCGCCAGCAGCTTGACCCTTGTACAGGCCCATCAGCCCCAGCATTTT.